Each of the 11 T cell receptor beta chains below was sequenced from the same sample in a study of T cells after yellow fever vaccination (dated 2019 in TCRdb). The library relied on 5' RACE. Sequencing instrument: Illumina HiSeq 2500. TCRdb trimmed public reads at Q25 via fastp, called clones via MiXCR and kept in-frame beta chains. Each record represents a unique CDR3 protein, reported with the most common genes and DNA among its rows. This sample is represented by 500,000 to 700,000 distinct CDR3 sequences; over 15% of them were singletons. Roughly an eighth of the sample is held by the ten biggest clonotypes. According to the study, the label for this sample's treatment or condition signals: live attenuated yellow fever vaccine strain. The sample in question was PBMCs, obtained 15 days after the yellow fever booster vaccination. All receptors come from a man younger than 45 who received the YFV17D yellow fever vaccine.

This clonotype was seen ten or more times. The chain has TRBV28 and TRBJ1-2, with TRBD1 identical over 11 bases. Germline V gives CDR1 MDHEN, CDR2 SYDVKM. J lost 3 bases, V lost 7 bases, and 7 bases had no gene match. The CDR3 loop spans 15 amino acids. CDR3 bases: TGTGCCAGCACCTCGGGGACAGGGGGGGACTATGGCTACACCTTC. Translation gives CASTSGTGGDYGYTF.

The chain employs TRBV5-6 and TRBJ2-1, with 11 bases that match TRBD1. Unmatched junction bases numbered 4, after V lost 4 bases and J lost 4 bases. The CDR3 covers 15 residues. The germline gives CDR1 SGHDT, CDR2 YYEEEE. CDR3 protein: CASSRTGGGYNEQFF. The DNA for the CDR3 is TGTGCCAGCAGCAGGACAGGGGGCGGGTACAATGAGCAGTTCTTC.

The sample holds a few counts of this clonotype. This chain joins TRBV27 and TRBJ2-3, with a weak D call TRBD1 (5 bases). The CDR3 sequence is 17 residues long. V dropped 5 bases and J dropped 3 bases, with 21 bases sitting between them. CDR1 and CDR2 from the germline V gene are MNHEY and SMNVEV (reference sequence). The CDR3 region has the DNA TGTGCCAGCAGTCTAAAGGGGCGCAGGTTATTAACAGATACGCAGTATTTT. Its translation: CASSLKGRRLLTDTQYF.

The chain employs TRBV6-1 and TRBJ2-3, with D uncertain. CDR1 and CDR2 from the germline V gene are MNHNS and SASEGT. Trimming cost V 6 bases and J 6 bases, with 19 bases left between them. The CDR3 contains 15 residues. CDR3 amino acids: CASRRPGPQGDTQYF. The CDR3 DNA reads as TGTGCCAGCAGACGCCCCGGGCCCCAAGGCGATACGCAGTATTTT.

This chain links TRBV10-1 with TRBJ2-3; 7 nucleotides line up with TRBD2. The junction had 4 bases not matched to a gene; V was cut back by 0 bases and J by 1 base. Germline lookup yields CDR1 WNHNN and CDR2 SYGVQD (reference sequence). This CDR3 is built from 16 residues. The CDR3 nucleotides are TGCGCCAGCAGTGAGTCGATAGCGGGCCGCACAGATACGCAGTATTTT. Protein product: CASSESIAGRTDTQYF.

This chain connects TRBV4-3 to TRBJ2-5, with a weak D call TRBD2 (6 bases). This CDR3 region has 13 residues. Trimming removed 2 bases from V and 2 bases from J, with 6 bases in between. Germline loops: CDR1 LGHNA, CDR2 YSLEER. In nucleotides, the CDR3 is TGCGCCAGCAGCCAAAGCGGGCAAGAGACCCAGTACTTC. Amino acids: CASSQSGQETQYF.

At least ten counts were recorded for this clonotype. This chain links TRBV5-1 with TRBJ2-2, with D tentatively TRBD1 (6 bases). This CDR3 has 14 amino acids. V dropped 4 bases and J dropped 7 bases, with 14 bases sitting between them. In germline, CDR1 is SGHRS, CDR2 YFSETQ. The CDR3 protein is CASSRDIENGELFF. CDR3 DNA sequence: TGCGCCAGCAGCCGGGACATCGAAAACGGGGAGCTGTTTTTT.

The chain uses TRBV6-2 or TRBV6-3 and TRBJ2-1; no definite D call. Per the germline V gene, CDR1 is MNHEY and CDR2 is SVGEGT. The CDR3 is 14 amino acids. V dropped 2 bases and J dropped 6 bases, with 11 bases sitting between them. CDR3 region: CASSYRYVANEQFF. CDR3 in DNA: TGTGCCAGCAGTTACCGCTACGTCGCCAATGAGCAGTTCTTC.

The chain carries TRBV18 and TRBJ2-7; 7 bases align to TRBD1. This CDR3 spans 15 amino acids. The V gene's germline CDR1 is KGHSH and CDR2 LQKENI. The trim removed 2 bases at V and 5 bases at J, leaving 9 bases unmatched. This CDR3 is CASSPSSQGWNEQYF. In DNA, the CDR3 is TGTGCCAGCTCACCATCTTCACAGGGGTGGAACGAGCAGTACTTC.

This clonotype appeared a few times. The CDR3 region is CASSQAWDYEQYF. The CDR3 DNA follows: TGTGCCAGCAGCCAAGCTTGGGACTACGAGCAGTACTTC. This chain connects TRBV14 to TRBJ2-7; D ambiguous. Trimming cost V 1 base and J 3 bases, with 7 bases left between them. This CDR3 has 13 amino acids. CDR1 is SGHDN and CDR2 is FVKESK in the germline V gene.

This clonotype was detected many times. The chain has TRBV19 and TRBJ2-1; D ambiguous. V shed 6 bases and J shed 0 bases, with 6 bases lying between them. The CDR3 is made up of 13 amino acids. The germline CDR1 and CDR2 sequences are LNHDA and SQIVND (reference sequence). This chain's CDR3 is CASRLGSYNEQFF. The CDR3 DNA reads as TGTGCCAGTAGACTCGGCTCCTACAATGAGCAGTTCTTC. Drawing the rest from reference TRBV19 and TRBJ2-1, the complete variable domain is DGGITQSPKYLFRKEGQNVTLSCEQNLNHDAMYWYRQDPGQGLRLIYYSQIVNDFQKGDIAEGYSVSREKKESFPLTVTSAQKNPTAFYLCASRLGSYNEQFFGPGTRLTVL.